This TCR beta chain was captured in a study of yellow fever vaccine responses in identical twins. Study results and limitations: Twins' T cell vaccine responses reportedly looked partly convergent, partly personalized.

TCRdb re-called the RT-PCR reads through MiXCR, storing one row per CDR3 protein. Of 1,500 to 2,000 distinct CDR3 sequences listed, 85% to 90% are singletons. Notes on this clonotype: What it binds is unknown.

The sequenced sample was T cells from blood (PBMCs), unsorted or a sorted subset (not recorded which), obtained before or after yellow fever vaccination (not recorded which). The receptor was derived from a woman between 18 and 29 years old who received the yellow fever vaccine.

The CDR3 region is CASSQSCLAGTYQETQYF. In nucleotides, the CDR3 is TGCGCCAGCAGTCAATCATGTCTAGCGGGGACATACCAAGAGACCCAGTACTTC. J is TRBJ2-5 and V is TRBV23-1; 9 bases align to TRBD2. TRBV23-1 falls under the ORF class, with uncertain function. The CDR3 is 18 amino acids. The trim removed 0 bases at V and 0 bases at J, leaving 8 bases unmatched.